The clone carrying this TCR beta chain was counted once. Its antigen remains unidentified. These data are taken from a study of cytomegalovirus exposure and HLA in healthy donors. Sampled while nominally healthy, donors likely had unrecorded immune exposures. PCR employed 60 Vbeta and 13 Jbeta primers. The assay was immunoSEQ multiplex PCR, and TCRdb's table has in-frame clones only and misses some. The data show roughly 100,000 clones, with around three quarters seen just once and around 5.8% held by the top ten. The germline gives CDR1 LGHNA, CDR2 YSLEER. V lost 0 bases to trimming and J lost 6 bases, with 9 bases between them. The CDR3 runs 14 residues. Overall study findings and caveats: Certain indistinguishable V segments, among them TRBV6-2 and TRBV6-3, were excluded. In a later analysis, parvovirus B19, influenza, CMV and Epstein-Barr virus appeared linked to several top co-occurrence clusters. Previous analysis showed most TCR beta V segments were productive about 90% or about 30% of the time.

The sample comprised PBMCs. The chain combines TRBV4-3 with TRBJ1-3; D remains unclear. The TCR originated in a woman between 50 and 59 years old in good health and CMV-seropositive. CDR3 region: CASSQDSVSNTIYF. CDR3 nucleotides: TGCGCCAGCAGCCAAGATTCGGTCTCAAACACCATATATTTT.